This T cell receptor (beta chain) was sequenced in a study of blood T cells in healthy people across ages. Only a few counts were recorded for this clonotype. A sample-barcoded 5' primer and a J-beta primer mix were used in a second PCR of roughly 6 to 12 cycles. One entry per CDR3 protein results from TCRdb running MiXCR on the 5' RACE reads. The table shows approximately 690,000 distinct CDR3 sequences, with roughly 58% occurring only once. This receptor was identified in a man aged 55 to 69 in good health. The sample was blood.

The CDR3 protein is CASSQGQFGYTF. CDR3 bases: TGTGCCAGCAGCCAGGGACAATTTGGCTACACCTTC. V gene TRBV3-1 combines with J gene TRBJ1-2, with D possibly matching TRBD1 (6 bases). The CDR3 spans 12 residues. Germline V gene lookup returns CDR1 LGHDT and CDR2 YNNKEL (reference sequence). Trimming left V 3 bases short and J 7 bases short, with 9 bases between.